The 10 T cell receptor beta chains reported below all come from one sample, sequenced in a study of T cells after yellow fever vaccination. TCRdb recomputed calls from the 5' RACE reads with MiXCR, one row per CDR3 protein. The table shows approximately 550,000 distinct CDR3 sequences, with approximately 12% occurring only once. The specimen comprised PBMCs, sampled on the day of the yellow fever booster vaccination. These receptors were obtained from a man younger than 40 who received the YFV17D yellow fever vaccine.

The chain combines TRBV14 with TRBJ2-7, with TRBD2 identical over 9 bases. The ends lost 4 bases at V and 5 bases at J; junction bases unmatched: 12. The CDR3 has 16 amino acids. Germline V gene sequence: CDR1 SGHDN, CDR2 FVKESK. Here the CDR3 reads CASSPSLGLALDEQYF. In DNA form, the CDR3 reads TGTGCCAGCAGCCCGTCTTTGGGACTAGCTCTGGACGAGCAGTACTTC.

This clonotype was observed at least ten times. The rearrangement links TRBV5-1 to TRBJ1-1, with D possibly matching TRBD1 (5 bases). V gave up 0 bases and J gave up 8 bases, with 8 bases separating them. CDR1 SGHRS and CDR2 YFSETQ come from the germline V gene. CDR3 length equals 12 residues. CDR3 region: CASSLVGGEAFF. CDR3 DNA: TGCGCCAGCAGCTTGGTTGGGGGGGAAGCTTTCTTT. Variable domain in full (rest from reference TRBV5-1 and TRBJ1-1): KAGVTQTPRYLIKTRGQQVTLSCSPISGHRSVSWYQQTPGQGLQFLFEYFSETQRNKGNFPGRFSGRQFSNSRSEMNVSTLELGDSALYLCASSLVGGEAFFGQGTRLTVV.

The chain employs TRBV5-6 and TRBJ2-7; TRBD2 aligns across 10 bases. The CDR3 sequence is 14 residues long. Germline CDR1 reads SGHDT; CDR2 reads YYEEEE. J lost 3 bases, V lost 1 base, and 1 base had no gene match. The chain's CDR3 is CASSLLAGVYEQYF. Here the CDR3 DNA reads TGTGCCAGCAGCTTGCTAGCGGGAGTCTACGAGCAGTACTTC.

This clonotype was detected a few times. The chain employs TRBV29-1 and TRBJ2-3; 10 nucleotides match TRBD1. Per the germline V gene, CDR1 is SQVTM and CDR2 is ANQGSEA. J was trimmed by 4 bases and V by 5 bases; bases with no gene match: 6. This CDR3 region has 14 residues. CDR3 loop: CSVLKGQGPDTQYF. The CDR3 DNA is TGCAGCGTTCTTAAGGGACAGGGGCCAGATACGCAGTATTTT.

This chain uses TRBV18 with TRBJ2-1, with 8 bases lining up with TRBD2. The germline CDR1 and CDR2 sequences are KGHSH and LQKENI. The CDR3 sequence is 18 residues long. The trim removed 4 bases at V and 9 bases at J, leaving 20 bases unmatched. The CDR3 protein is CASSRISRGGHEETEQFF. In DNA form, the CDR3 reads TGTGCCAGCTCACGTATTTCACGCGGGGGGCATGAGGAGACTGAGCAGTTCTTC. The complete variable domain, with remaining parts taken from reference TRBV18 and TRBJ2-1, reads NAGVMQNPRHLVRRRGQEARLRCSPMKGHSHVYWYRQLPEEGLKFMVYLQKENIIDESGMPKERFSAEFPKEGPSILRIQQVVRGDSAAYFCASSRISRGGHEETEQFFGPGTRLTVL.

Ten or more counts support this clonotype. The J gene is TRBJ2-1, the V gene TRBV11-2; D gene uncertain. CDR3 size: 13 residues. V lost 3 bases and J lost 4, with 7 bases in between. Germline CDR1 is SGHAT and CDR2 is FQNNGV. Here the CDR3 DNA reads TGTGCCAGCAGCTTGGCACAGTACAATGAGCAGTTCTTC. Translated: CASSLAQYNEQFF.

In its sample, this clonotype was seen a few times. The chain uses TRBV5-1 and TRBJ2-1; no firm D call. Between the trimmed V and J ends, which lost 0 bases and 5 bases, there was a span of 15 bases. CDR1 SGHRS and CDR2 YFSETQ come from the germline V gene. CDR3 length: 16 residues. CDR3 amino acids: CASSLAGVPPDNEQFF. CDR3 DNA: TGCGCCAGCAGCTTGGCCGGAGTTCCTCCCGACAATGAGCAGTTCTTC.

The chain employs TRBV25-1 and TRBJ2-4; possibly TRBD2 for D (6 bases). CDR1 is MGHDK and CDR2 is SYGVNS in the germline V gene. The V end was cut by 3 bases, the J end by 7 bases, with 10 bases between. The CDR3 sequence is 13 residues long. CDR3 region: CASSDDLANIQYF. In DNA, the CDR3 is TGTGCCAGCAGTGACGACCTAGCGAACATTCAGTACTTC.

This clonotype occurred many times. The rearrangement uses TRBV11-2 and TRBJ1-1, with unresolved D. This CDR3 is 16 amino acids long. In germline, CDR1 is SGHAT, CDR2 FQNNGV. The V and J ends lost 2 bases and 0 bases respectively, with 13 bases between them. CDR3 nucleotide sequence: TGTGCCAGCAGCTTACGATATGGCGTATTGAACACTGAAGCTTTCTTT. It codes for CASSLRYGVLNTEAFF.

The gene calls are TRBV7-6 and TRBJ2-2, with 8 bases aligning to TRBD1. V lost 6 bases to trimming and J lost 5 bases; unmatched junction nucleotides: 8. The CDR3 length is 15 residues. Germline CDR1 reads SGHVS; CDR2 reads FNYEAQ. The CDR3: CASSSLQGATGELFF. CDR3 DNA: TGTGCCAGCAGTTCCCTGCAGGGGGCGACCGGGGAGCTGTTTTTT.